The 25 T cell receptor beta chains given below trace back to one sample, sequenced in a study of T cells after yellow fever vaccination. A single record per CDR3 protein comes from TCRdb applying MiXCR to the 5' RACE reads. Counted here are around 600,000 distinct CDR3 sequences, about 12% occurring once; the ten biggest clones make up about 15%. Sequences were derived from PBMCs, sampled on the day of the yellow fever booster vaccination. These receptors were collected from a man aged 30-40 years who received the YFV17D yellow fever vaccine.

This rearrangement joins TRBV6-1 to TRBJ2-2, with TRBD2 matching 12 bases. This CDR3 comprises 16 residues. J lost 3 bases, V lost 6 bases, and 5 bases had no gene match. Germline V gives CDR1 MNHNS, CDR2 SASEGT. In nucleotides, the CDR3 is TGTGCCAGCAGGATGACTAGCGGGAGACACACCGGGGAGCTGTTTTTT. It is translated as CASRMTSGRHTGELFF.

This clonotype has more than one count but fewer than ten. The chain combines TRBV20-1 with TRBJ2-1; TRBD2 matches at 8 bases. V trimming: 3 bases; J trimming: 5 bases; junction bases outside the gene matches: 6. The CDR3 is 14 amino acids. The germline V gene has CDR1 DFQATT and CDR2 SNEGSKA (reference sequence). The CDR3 DNA sequence: TGCAGTGCTAGCCCCGGGACTAGTAACAATGAGCAGTTCTTC. Amino acid sequence: CSASPGTSNNEQFF.

This sequence joins TRBV19 and TRBJ2-7, with a tentative D call TRBD1 (5 bases). The germline V gene has CDR1 LNHDA and CDR2 SQIVND (reference sequence). There are 14 residues in the CDR3. With 5 bases removed from V and 3 bases from J, the gap between germline ends came to 14 bases. CDR3 protein: CASSANRRNYEQYF. The CDR3 coding sequence is TGTGCCAGTAGTGCTAACAGGAGAAACTACGAGCAGTACTTC.

This clonotype was observed a few times. This chain uses TRBV11-2 with TRBJ2-7; 9 bases agree with TRBD1. The CDR3 has 15 residues. Germline V gene sequence: CDR1 SGHAT, CDR2 FQNNGV. V was clipped by 4 bases and J by 0 bases; unmatched bases: 4. The CDR3 loop reads CASSSRDRDSYEQYF. The CDR3 bases are TGTGCCAGCAGCTCTCGGGACAGGGACTCCTACGAGCAGTACTTC.

V and J are TRBV14 and TRBJ1-5, with a weak D call TRBD1 (6 bases). This CDR3 has 13 amino acids. Germline CDR1 and CDR2: SGHDN and FVKESK. V was shortened by 5 bases and J by 7 bases, with 12 bases between the two germline ends. The CDR3 loop is CASSRGMGQPQHF. The DNA for the CDR3 is TGTGCCAGCAGCAGGGGGATGGGGCAGCCCCAGCATTTT.

The chain combines TRBV10-2 with TRBJ2-3; D might be TRBD1 (5 bases). Trimming stripped 3 bases from V and 6 bases from J, with 7 bases between. Germline V gene data show CDR1 as WSHSY and CDR2 as SAAADI. This CDR3 is 12 amino acids long. The CDR3: CASSERGDTQYF. The CDR3 DNA sequence: TGCGCCAGCAGTGAAAGGGGCGATACGCAGTATTTT.

The gene calls are TRBV6-1 and TRBJ1-1; D gene uncertain. The CDR3 is made up of 13 amino acids. CDR1 is MNHNS and CDR2 is SASEGT in the germline V gene. Trimming removed 6 bases from V and 1 base from J, with 9 bases in between. CDR3 protein: CASSWAANTEAFF. CDR3 coding DNA: TGTGCCAGCAGCTGGGCGGCGAACACTGAAGCTTTCTTT.

This chain connects TRBV5-1 to TRBJ2-2, with 7 nucleotides matching TRBD2. CDR1 is SGHRS, CDR2 YFSETQ, per germline. Unmatched junction bases numbered 8, after V lost 4 bases and J lost 8 bases. There are 14 residues in the CDR3. The CDR3 here is CASSSGTVRGELFF. The CDR3 DNA reads TGCGCCAGCAGCAGCGGGACGGTGCGTGGGGAGCTGTTTTTT.

There are many counts of this clonotype. The V and J genes are TRBV6-2 or TRBV6-3 and TRBJ2-1; 14 bases fit TRBD2. V lost 7 bases and J lost 6; bases outside the gene matches: 8. The CDR3 length is 16 residues. Per the germline V gene, CDR1 is MNHEY and CDR2 is SVGEGT. The CDR3 DNA is TGTGCCAGCACCCTGGGACTAGCGGGAGTCCTCAATGAGCAGTTCTTC. Its protein is CASTLGLAGVLNEQFF.

This clonotype has just a few counts. The chain carries TRBV7-2 and TRBJ2-5, with TRBD1 matching over 10 bases. With V trimmed by 5 bases and J by 5 bases, 5 bases remained unmatched. Germline loops: CDR1 SGHTA, CDR2 FQGNSA. This CDR3 spans 14 amino acids. The CDR3 DNA sequence: TGTGCCAGCAGCAGGGACAGGGGATTGGAGACCCAGTACTTC. Translation: CASSRDRGLETQYF.

The table lists this clonotype with many counts. J is TRBJ2-1 and V is TRBV28; D ambiguous. Germline V gives CDR1 MDHEN, CDR2 SYDVKM. The CDR3 spans 15 residues. The V gene lost 6 bases and the J gene lost 7 bases, with 19 bases spanning the gap. Here the CDR3 DNA reads TGTGCCAGCAGCTCGAACTCGGACCCTAGGAATGAGCAGTTCTTC. Its protein product is CASSSNSDPRNEQFF.

This clonotype was observed a few times. The chain links TRBV12-3 or TRBV12-4 to TRBJ2-1, with 7 bases identical to TRBD1. The CDR3 spans 19 residues. The V and J ends lost 1 base and 1 base, in that order; junction bases with no gene match: 13. The CDR3 reads CASSLGAQGVRLSYNEQFF. The CDR3 DNA follows: TGTGCCAGCAGTTTAGGCGCTCAGGGGGTGCGTTTGTCCTACAATGAGCAGTTCTTC.

The V gene is TRBV5-4, the J gene TRBJ2-3; D gene ambiguous. Germline lookup yields CDR1 SGHNT and CDR2 YYREEE (reference sequence). V lost 5 bases and J lost 6, with 19 bases in between. This CDR3 comprises 15 residues. The CDR3 DNA is TGTGCCAGCAGTGATGGAGCTACTTACTTGGATACGCAGTATTTT. Protein: CASSDGATYLDTQYF.

The table lists this clonotype with a few counts. The V and J genes are TRBV5-1 and TRBJ2-5, with 13 bases matching TRBD2. This CDR3 is 14 amino acids long. Germline values: CDR1 SGHRS, CDR2 YFSETQ. J lost 6 bases, V lost 4 bases, and 3 bases had no gene match. Here the CDR3 reads CASSLGTSGKTQYF. The DNA of the CDR3 is TGCGCCAGCAGCCTGGGGACTAGCGGGAAGACCCAGTACTTC.

The table lists this clonotype with a few counts. The V and J genes are TRBV7-2 and TRBJ2-2, with 11 bases that match TRBD2. The ends lost 3 bases at V and 7 bases at J; junction bases unmatched: 10. Germline CDR1 SGHTA, CDR2 FQGNSA. The CDR3 has 17 residues. The CDR3 nucleotides read TGTGCCAGCAGCTTCGGGCTAGCGGGGGGACTCGGCGGGGAGCTGTTTTTT. This gives the protein CASSFGLAGGLGGELFF.

This clonotype was observed a handful of times. The V and J genes are TRBV29-1 and TRBJ2-6, with 9 bases aligning to TRBD1. Germline trimming cut 2 bases from V and 2 bases from J; bases unmatched to any gene: 7. In germline, CDR1 is SQVTM, CDR2 ANQGSEA. The CDR3 covers 17 residues. CDR3 sequence (DNA): TGCAGCGTTGAATTTCGGGACAGGGCTCCTGGGGCCAACGTCCTGACTTTC. Translated, it gives CSVEFRDRAPGANVLTF. The full variable domain, with the rest looked up from reference TRBV29-1 and TRBJ2-6, is SAVISQKPSRDICQRGTSLTIQCQVDSQVTMMFWYRQQPGQSLTLIATANQGSEATYESGFVIDKFPISRPNLTFSTLTVSNMSPEDSSIYLCSVEFRDRAPGANVLTFGAGSRLTVL.

This clonotype has more than one count but fewer than ten. The chain links TRBV2 to TRBJ2-1; TRBD1 matches at 7 bases. J lost 5 bases, V lost 4 bases, and 8 bases had no gene match. The CDR3 covers 15 residues. Germline lookup yields CDR1 SNHLY and CDR2 FYNNEI. The CDR3 sequence: CASSAEAGGNNEQFF. In DNA form, the CDR3 reads TGTGCCAGCAGTGCTGAGGCAGGGGGTAACAATGAGCAGTTCTTC.

V and J are TRBV27 and TRBJ2-5; D remains unclear. The CDR3 is 17 residues long. Trimming pared 5 bases from V and 2 bases from J, leaving 21 bases between. Looked up from germline, CDR1 is MNHEY and CDR2 is SMNVEV (reference sequence). The CDR3 coding sequence is TGTGCCAGCAGTCCACTTTTATTGTCGGATAGACAAGAGACCCAGTACTTC. This gives the protein CASSPLLLSDRQETQYF.

The V and J genes are TRBV19 and TRBJ2-5; D is ambiguous. Germline V gene data show CDR1 as LNHDA and CDR2 as SQIVND (reference sequence). The V and J ends lost 3 bases and 5 bases respectively, with 7 bases between them. The CDR3 is 12 amino acids. CDR3: CASSINGETQYF. The CDR3 nucleotides are TGTGCCAGTAGTATTAATGGGGAGACCCAGTACTTC.

In its sample, this clonotype was seen many times. V gene TRBV6-2 or TRBV6-3 combines with J gene TRBJ2-5; the D is unclear. The CDR3 has 14 amino acids. Deletions cut 2 bases from V and 0 bases from J, with 7 bases between. The germline V gene encodes CDR1 MNHEY and CDR2 SVGEGT. The CDR3 nucleotides are TGTGCCAGCAGTTACATAGGCTACCAAGAGACCCAGTACTTC. Translating gives CASSYIGYQETQYF.

This clonotype was counted only a few times. The V gene is TRBV24-1, the J gene TRBJ2-5; D is perhaps TRBD1 (5 bases). The CDR3 has 14 residues. In germline, CDR1 is KGHDR, CDR2 SFDVKD. The germline V and J ends were trimmed by 3 bases and 2 bases, with 9 bases remaining between them. As DNA, the CDR3 is TGTGCCACCAGTGATCTTTCAGGGCAAGAGACCCAGTACTTC. Translated: CATSDLSGQETQYF.

The chain carries TRBV18 and TRBJ1-1; D gene uncertain. Germline V CDR1 and CDR2: KGHSH, LQKENI. V gave up 7 bases and J gave up 0 bases, with 12 bases separating them. The CDR3 consists of 14 residues. In DNA form, the CDR3 reads TGTGCCAGCTTGAAGGACCTCATGAACACTGAAGCTTTCTTT. This codes for CASLKDLMNTEAFF.

The genes are TRBV29-1 and TRBJ2-7; the match to TRBD2 covers 10 bases. The length of the CDR3 is 14 residues. Germline CDR1 SQVTM, CDR2 ANQGSEA. Trimming at V came to 4 bases and at J to 6 bases, leaving 9 bases not matched to a gene. The CDR3 reads CSVGFLAGVGEQYF. In nucleotides, the CDR3 is TGCAGCGTTGGTTTTCTAGCGGGAGTAGGCGAGCAGTACTTC.

This clonotype turned up a few times. The gene calls are TRBV29-1 and TRBJ2-3; weak D call: TRBD1 (6 bases). The V and J ends lost 7 bases and 6 bases respectively, with 14 bases between them. The CDR3 sequence is 12 residues long. Germline CDR1 is SQVTM and CDR2 is ANQGSEA. The CDR3 region has the DNA TGCAGCGCGCCGCTCCAGGGGGATACGCAGTATTTT. The encoded protein is CSAPLQGDTQYF.

The table lists this clonotype with a few counts. The chain employs TRBV7-2 and TRBJ2-7; 14 nucleotides align to TRBD2. Germline assignment: CDR1 SGHTA and CDR2 FQGNSA. Trimming took 0 bases from V and 3 from J; bases not matched to a gene: 4. CDR3 size: 17 residues. CDR3 region: CASSLAGTSGRVYEQYF. CDR3 nucleotides: TGTGCCAGCAGCTTAGCGGGGACTAGCGGGAGAGTCTACGAGCAGTACTTC.